The entry below gives a single TCR beta chain sequence along with its context. Which antigen it targets is not known. Base qualities are not provided; no much larger clone lies one nucleotide away. These data belong to a study of cytomegalovirus exposure and HLA in healthy donors (TCRdb year 2017). For the wider study: An earlier analysis of approximately 550 of the donors reported 250 to 300 Gb of sequence data and 117 million unique TCR beta sequences from approximately 180 million T cells. Approximately 310 gigabases of sequencing data and 75 million to 85 million unique TCR sequences made up an early release that covered about 640 HLA-typed donors. The genetic ancestry cluster associated with self-reported Caucasian donors included roughly 84% of the approximately 410 genotyped donors. The aim of the study was to test whether cataloging public T cell receptors could identify signatures of past pathogen exposure. The study profiled the T cell repertoires of 500 to 800 subjects by immunosequencing and related them to cytomegalovirus serostatus. In addition to the first cohort of roughly 670 subjects, a separate validation cohort of approximately 130 different subjects was used. High-throughput TCR immunosequencing, statistical association of individual TCRs with disease status, and machine learning were combined to predict cytomegalovirus infection status. A later analysis re-analyzed previously published TCR beta repertoires from roughly 600 donors and added high-resolution HLA genotyping to study TCR occurrence patterns. Rather than using new phenotypic data, the later analysis identified candidate immune exposures from TCR beta sequences and from how often those sequences occurred across donors. An earlier analysis of approximately 500 of the donors applied high-throughput TCR beta sequencing to assess whether each TCR beta V gene segment acted as functional or pseudogenic. Donor age, sex, ethnicity and CMV serostatus were collected together with the repertoire data. In a later genetic analysis, genome-wide SNP genotypes for about three fifths of the roughly 670 donors were used, and that subset was treated as a discovery cohort. Every repertoire in the discovery cohort had been generated on one and the same sequencing platform. Class I and class II HLA loci were covered by the typing at four-digit resolution. Typing coverage varied by locus: roughly 629-640 donors for A, B, C, DRB1 and DQB1; approximately 500 for DQA1; over 600 for DPA1; 450 to 480 for DPB1. Because of strong linkage in the cohort, roughly five DR-DQ haplotypes were treated as single units for association and clustering. On average, roughly 200,000 unique TCR beta nucleotide sequences were sequenced per donor among 300 to 500 genotyped donors of the cohort, with 15% to 20% of those sequences being non-productive. What the authors observed across the whole study: The classifier was reported to diagnose cytomegalovirus status with high specificity and sensitivity in both the original and validation cohorts. Because some donors lacked HLA typing at each locus, the association tests relied only on the typed subset. A few of the identified cytomegalovirus-associated TCR beta chains were confirmed in vitro to be specific for cytomegalovirus antigens. Most CMV-associated TCR beta chains appeared to be HLA-restricted in a later analysis, and the HLA associations seemed to be driven largely by CMV exposure. Presence/absence analyses assumed roughly uniform sequencing depth across donors, an assumption that may not hold. Because counts were too low, about 15 rarely observed V segments, including chromosome 9 orphons, were left out of the earlier analysis of roughly 600 of the donors. A later analysis found that HLA-associated TCR beta chains were more clonally expanded and had lower generation probabilities than equally common non-associated chains. The authors suggested that the approach could potentially be extended to other disease states and immunological phenotypes. Several of the top co-occurrence clusters appeared to be linked to parvovirus B19, influenza, CMV and Epstein-Barr virus, according to a later analysis. When HLA alleles, especially DR and DQ, strongly co-occurred, TCR associations were difficult to assign to individual alleles. According to a later genetic analysis, donors in an Asian-associated ancestry cluster had fewer N-insertions in productive TCRs than the roughly 670-donor mean. In a later analysis, the rate of TCR association differed among HLA loci, with DRB1 alleles having the most associated TCRs and HLA-C alleles having the fewest. A further reported finding was that TCR beta sequences accurately predicted the HLA-A and HLA-B alleles for most subjects in the first cohort. A later genetic analysis associated a missense DCLRE1C variant with V-gene and J-gene trimming of TCR beta chains, and an independent cohort replicated the association. A cluster of highly shared sequence variants was judged likely to be a technical artifact of the sequencing pipeline. The study gave a list of around 170 TCR beta chains associated with cytomegalovirus. Correlated functional status among segregating V segments might reflect linkage disequilibrium, but an unknown experimental factor could not be ruled out. In an earlier analysis of 450 to 750 of the donors, most TCR beta V segments appeared in productive rearrangements about 87% or about 30% of the time, broadly matching IMGT annotations. CMV serostatus was the only immune exposure information available for the cohort. In a later analysis, about 16,000 TCR beta sequences were associated with specific HLA alleles at a false discovery rate of 0.05. Only TCR beta chains were sequenced in this cohort, and the absence of alpha or paired-chain data limited detectable features. Most TCR sequences were observed very rarely across donors, whereas some public TCRs were present in many individuals.

The cohort consisted of 600 or so healthy bone marrow donors. At the time of sampling, all cohort members were nominally healthy, though unrecorded immune exposures were likely present. The donor tested CMV seronegative and was one of the 352 seronegative cohort members. Each donor provided a peripheral blood sample, and peripheral blood mononuclear cells were used for TCR beta sequencing. The Qiagen DNeasy Blood Extraction Kit was used to extract genomic DNA from the blood cell samples. Library preparation was by the immunoSEQ multiplex PCR assay. The multiplex PCR relied on a mix of 60 forward primers for TCR Vbeta segments and 13 reverse primers for TCR Jbeta segments. The CDR3 region of rearranged TCR beta genes was amplified from genomic DNA by a multiplex PCR assay. The amplified TCR beta libraries were sequenced on the Illumina HiSeq System as 87-base-pair reads. In the authors' own workflow: A later analysis tallied approximately 87 million unique TCR beta chains across the 700 or so repertoires, and roughly 11 million of those chains were shared by two or more donors. To remove PCR and sequencing errors, raw reads were error-corrected and collapsed into unique sequences using a nearest-neighbor algorithm that merged closely related sequences. V, D and J gene segments were assigned by aligning CDR3 sequences to IMGT reference sequences. For a sequence to be retained, a match of at least six nucleotides to both a V gene segment and a J gene segment was required. Rearrangements were classified as productive when the CDR3 lacked stop codons and remained in frame with V and J, and all other rearrangements were classified as non-productive. CDR3 was defined by IMGT convention, running from the second conserved V-encoded cysteine to the conserved J-encoded phenylalanine. The earlier analysis of about 560 of the donors excluded any sequence lacking an unambiguous match to a single V gene segment. In an earlier analysis of some 590 of the donors, V segments were called functional above 56.7% productive rearrangements and were called segregating when the between-donor standard deviation exceeded 5%. To diagnose cytomegalovirus status from the catalog of TCR beta chain sequences, a statistical classification framework was built. In a later analysis, V and J genes were assigned by comparing TCR nucleotide sequences against IMGT/GENE-DB human TR gene sequences. The TCRdist pipeline was used in a later analysis to assign CDR3 sequences and most-parsimonious VDJ recombination scenarios. A later analysis defined each TCR beta chain by its CDR3 amino acid sequence plus V-gene family, and excluded reads lacking a unique V-gene family. To address suspected cross-contamination and a sequencing artifact, a later analysis removed around 590 highly shared, low-generation-probability nucleotide sequences. A later analysis calculated a clonal expansion index for each public chain from normalized within-repertoire ranks of inferred template counts. In a later analysis, generation probabilities were computed using a VDJ recombination model fitted to out-of-frame rearrangements, and the results were checked against IGoR. In a later analysis, TCR-TCR, TCR-HLA and TCR-CMV co-occurrence was scored with hypergeometric tests, and a repertoire-size bias correction was applied to TCR pairs. In a later analysis, false discovery rates were estimated by permuting HLA or CMV assignments 20 times. In a later analysis, co-occurring TCRs were grouped using DBSCAN, and TCRdist sequence similarity was added for clustering within HLA-allele-positive subsets. Co-occurrence clustering excluded repertoires with fewer than 30,000 or more than 120,000 public chains, plus five with anomalous nucleotide sharing. The clones in this table, taken by TCRdb from immuneACCESS, are in-frame only. Not every clone is retained; where verified, under half of the shortfall comes from an unresolved V gene, and the cause of the rest is unknown. That table furnishes V, J and clone size, whereas the DNA furnished D and trimming. The sample table holds more than 140,000 clones, of which about 77% were seen once. The ten largest clones capture 1.5% to 2% of the sample.

This sequence was found in a female donor in good health and CMV-seronegative. The sequencing input was PBMCs.

The nucleotide sequence reads as follows: TGTGCCAGCAGCCCCGAGGCCCTAGCTGCCTACAATGAGCAGTTCTTC. This codes for CASSPEALAAYNEQFF. Recombination joined TRBV11-3 with TRBJ2-1; 5 matching bases give a weak D call of TRBD2. The germline V gene yields SGHNT for CDR1 and YENEEA for CDR2. Trimming takes 5 bases from V and 2 bases from J, and the germline ends sit 16 bases apart. The CDR3 starts with the cysteine, ends with the phenylalanine, and has 16 residues. Of all the DNA, just the CDR3 is kept, 48 bases in frame from base 1. Extended through the reference TRBV11-3 and TRBJ2-1 proteins, this CDR3 yields the full variable domain: EAGVVQSPRYKIIEKKQPVAFWCNPISGHNTLYWYLQNLGQGPELLIRYENEEAVDDSQLPKDRFSAERLKGVDSTLKIQPAELGDSAVYLCASSPEALAAYNEQFFGPGTRLTVL.